Shown below are 13 T cell receptor beta chains from a single sample sequenced in a study of regulatory T cells in long-lasting Graves disease. Time point indicated: newly diagnosed GD, antithyroid drugs for less than 3 months. The TCR library was prepared using RNA isolated from PBMCs. HTBI primers from iRepertoire and Arm-PCR of CDR3 regions yielded the TCR beta libraries. TCRdb called the multiplex PCR reads again in MiXCR, with one record for every CDR3 protein. The table shows more than 400,000 distinct CDR3 sequences, with 15% to 20% occurring only once. These data were also reused for a study on T cells in Graves' hyperthyroidism and ophthalmopathy.

This specimen consisted of peripheral blood mononuclear cells (PBMCs), obtained at new diagnosis, from a patient treated with antithyroid drugs. These receptors originate from a man aged 35-49 years with Graves disease.

This clonotype was counted a few times. The chain uses TRBV19 and TRBJ2-5, with 7 bases fitting TRBD1. The CDR3 totals 13 residues. The trim removed 8 bases at V and 1 base at J, leaving 4 bases unmatched. From germline, CDR1 is LNHDA and CDR2 SQIVND (reference sequence). CDR3 residues: CASQGQTQETQYF. The CDR3 DNA sequence: TGTGCCAGTCAGGGACAGACCCAAGAGACCCAGTACTTC.

This clonotype was observed many times. The chain uses TRBV2 and TRBJ1-5; D may be TRBD1 (5 bases). The V end lost 5 bases, the J end lost 0 bases, and 11 bases lay between the germline ends. The CDR3 extends over 15 amino acids. From germline, CDR1 is SNHLY and CDR2 FYNNEI. CDR3 nucleotide sequence: TGTGCCAGCAGTTCTGACAGAAATAGCAATCAGCCCCAGCATTTT. As protein: CASSSDRNSNQPQHF.

The chain links TRBV27 to TRBJ2-7; 7 bases line up with TRBD1. J was trimmed by 5 bases and V by 3 bases; bases with no gene match: 7. Germline CDR1 is MNHEY and CDR2 is SMNVEV (reference sequence). The CDR3 has 14 amino acids. As DNA, the CDR3 is TGTGCCAGCAGTTTGGGGGACAGAATCCACGAGCAGTACTTC. It encodes CASSLGDRIHEQYF.

This chain joins TRBV2 and TRBJ2-2; 8 nucleotides match TRBD2. J lost 5 bases, V lost 7 bases, and 6 bases had no gene match. Germline V CDR1 and CDR2: SNHLY, FYNNEI. The CDR3 totals 14 residues. CDR3 region: CASTRGGRTGELFF. As DNA, the CDR3 is TGTGCCAGCACTCGGGGGGGGCGGACCGGGGAGCTGTTTTTT. The full variable domain, with the rest looked up from reference TRBV2 and TRBJ2-2, is EPEVTQTPSHQVTQMGQEVILRCVPISNHLYFYWYRQILGQKVEFLVSFYNNEISEKSEIFDDQFSVERPDGSNFTLKIRSTKLEDSAMYFCASTRGGRTGELFFGEGSRLTVL.

This rearrangement joins TRBV29-1 to TRBJ2-7; unclear D gene. Trimming removed 0 bases at V and 0 bases at J, with 12 bases between. The CDR3 has 15 residues. Germline V gene lookup returns CDR1 SQVTM and CDR2 ANQGSEA. Written as DNA, the CDR3 is TGCAGCGTTGAAGATCATCCGGAGAGCTCCTACGAGCAGTACTTC. The encoded protein is CSVEDHPESSYEQYF.

This clonotype was counted a few times. The V gene is TRBV27, the J gene TRBJ2-1; 13 nucleotides match TRBD2. Germline V gene lookup returns CDR1 MNHEY and CDR2 SMNVEV (reference sequence). With 10 bases clipped from V and 10 bases from J, the junction kept 10 bases outside the gene matches. This CDR3 is built from 14 residues. CDR3 nucleotide sequence: TGTGCCAACGCCTCCGGGACTAGCGGGATGGAGCAGTTCTTC. This codes for CANASGTSGMEQFF.

This clonotype was seen many times. The chain recombines TRBV7-9 with TRBJ1-5; maybe TRBD1 (6 bases). Germline V gene data show CDR1 as SEHNR and CDR2 as FQNEAQ (reference sequence). With 5 bases removed from V and 5 bases from J, the gap between germline ends came to 19 bases. The CDR3 consists of 16 residues. CDR3 nucleotides: TGTGCCAGCAGCCCCAGACAAGACAGGAGAGATCAGCCCCAGCATTTT. Its translation: CASSPRQDRRDQPQHF.

There are a few counts of this clonotype. This rearrangement joins TRBV28 to TRBJ1-3, with TRBD1 as a possible D gene (6 bases). Looked up from germline, CDR1 is MDHEN and CDR2 is SYDVKM. Trimming took off 7 bases at V and 4 bases at J, with 14 bases between the two ends. This CDR3 spans 14 amino acids. This chain's CDR3 is CASTRTVSGNTIYF. The CDR3 coding sequence is TGTGCCAGCACTAGGACAGTCTCAGGAAACACCATATATTTT.

This clonotype was counted many times. The J gene is TRBJ1-1, the V gene TRBV12-3 or TRBV12-4; 8 bases align to TRBD1. V was clipped by 6 bases and J by 1 base; unmatched bases: 7. The CDR3 runs to 15 residues. The CDR3 region has the DNA TGTGCCAGCAGCCCCACCGGGACAGGGAACACTGAAGCTTTCTTT. Protein product: CASSPTGTGNTEAFF.

On this clonotype: This could be a read error, since a much larger clone is one nucleotide away. This chain links TRBV28 with TRBJ2-2; TRBD2 agrees at 12 bases. The CDR3 covers 16 residues. CDR1 and CDR2 from the germline V gene are MDHEN and SYDVKM. The CDR3 bases are TGTGGCAGCATCTCACCCAGGACTAGCGGGACGCGGGAGCTGTTTTTT. Protein product: CGSISPRTSGTRELFF.

At least ten counts were recorded for this clonotype. The rearrangement links TRBV2 to TRBJ2-2; 7 positions match TRBD1. This CDR3 region has 19 residues. Germline V gives CDR1 SNHLY, CDR2 FYNNEI. The trim removed 0 bases at V and 3 bases at J, leaving 13 bases unmatched. CDR3 amino acids: CASSEAVPNGTDHTGELFF. The CDR3 region has the DNA TGTGCCAGCAGTGAAGCAGTACCAAACGGGACAGATCACACCGGGGAGCTGTTTTTT.

In its sample, this clonotype was seen many times. The chain has TRBV15 and TRBJ2-3; 9 bases are shared with TRBD2. Germline V gene sequence: CDR1 LNHNV, CDR2 YYDKDF (reference sequence). V lost 0 bases and J lost 2; bases outside the gene matches: 6. This CDR3 is 17 amino acids long. The CDR3 DNA sequence: TGTGCCACCAGCAGAGATCGTACTAGCGGGTTCACAGATACGCAGTATTTT. Translation gives CATSRDRTSGFTDTQYF.

At least ten counts were recorded for this clonotype. This chain joins TRBV24-1 and TRBJ2-1, with TRBD2 identical over 11 bases. This CDR3 is built from 15 residues. In germline, CDR1 is KGHDR, CDR2 SFDVKD. The V segment lost 0 bases and the J segment 8 bases; nucleotides outside the gene matches: 2. The CDR3 DNA reads as TGTGCCACCAGTGATTTGCTAGCGGGGGGTCATGAGCAGTTCTTC. Amino acid sequence: CATSDLLAGGHEQFF.